The clone carrying this T cell receptor beta chain was counted a single time. Clones were read by immunoSEQ multiplex PCR, and TCRdb kept only the in-frame ones, dropping some. The table includes 20,000 to 25,000 clones, roughly 88% detected once. The entry originates in a study of PD-1 and CTLA-4 blockade in melanoma. This material consisted of CD8+ T cells from peripheral blood, taken before anti-PD-1 treatment. The clonotype comes from a human donor with melanoma.

CDR3 sequence (DNA): TGTGCCAGCAGCCCCTGGGACAGGGAATCCGGGGAGCTGTTTTTT. This translates into CASSPWDRESGELFF. V gene TRBV9 combines with J gene TRBJ2-2, with TRBD1 matching 9 bases. Per germline, CDR1 SGDLS and CDR2 YYNGEE. The CDR3 extends over 15 amino acids. Unmatched junction bases numbered 7, after V lost 4 bases and J lost 6 bases.